Shown below are 21 T cell receptor beta chains from a single sample sequenced in a study of response to subunit inactivated influenza vaccine. TCRdb used MiXCR to reprocess the RT-PCR reads, holding one entry per CDR3 protein. This table has about 620,000 distinct CDR3 sequences, about 10% appearing once. The sample was also reused in another study, on T cells expressing NK-cell markers. As that study records: What made the TCR beta cDNA was 5'RACE template switching with UMIs.

The specimen was PBMCs from blood, collected on the day of vaccination. These receptors were obtained from a man in his fifties or sixties who received an inactivated influenza vaccine.

The gene calls are TRBV20-1 and TRBJ2-7; D is uncertain. The CDR3 sequence is 14 residues long. Between the trimmed V and J ends, which lost 1 base and 1 base, there was a span of 11 bases. Germline lookup yields CDR1 DFQATT and CDR2 SNEGSKA (reference sequence). Written as DNA, the CDR3 is TGCAGTGCTAGAGTTCGGCAGCTATCCTACGAGCAGTACTTC. Amino acid sequence: CSARVRQLSYEQYF.

This clonotype has just a few counts. The J gene is TRBJ2-2, the V gene TRBV5-1; D possibly corresponds to TRBD2 (6 bases). CDR1 and CDR2 from the germline V gene are SGHRS and YFSETQ. V dropped 4 bases and J dropped 2 bases, with 18 bases sitting between them. The length of the CDR3 is 17 residues. CDR3 residues: CASSRIHRRGNTGELFF. The CDR3 DNA sequence: TGCGCCAGCAGCCGTATCCACAGGCGGGGTAACACCGGGGAGCTGTTTTTT.

At least ten counts were recorded for this clonotype. V gene TRBV12-3 or TRBV12-4 combines with J gene TRBJ1-4; TRBD1 matches 10 bases. Trimming removed 3 bases from V and 4 bases from J; junction bases left unmatched: 5. CDR3 length: 16 amino acids. For the CDR3, the DNA is TGTGCCAGCAGTTTGGACAGGGGGAGCTTTAATGAAAAACTGTTTTTT. Translation gives CASSLDRGSFNEKLFF.

The chain recombines TRBV27 with TRBJ2-1; D is possibly TRBD1 (5 bases). V lost 3 bases and J 4 bases, leaving 10 bases between the germline ends. Per the germline V gene, CDR1 is MNHEY and CDR2 is SMNVEV (reference sequence). The CDR3 extends over 14 amino acids. CDR3 nucleotide sequence: TGTGCCAGCAGTTTCAGGGCTAATTACAATGAGCAGTTCTTC. Its translation: CASSFRANYNEQFF.

This clonotype turned up a few times. The chain is built from TRBV7-8 and TRBJ2-3, with D maybe TRBD2 (5 bases). The CDR3 is 13 amino acids. Germline CDR1 SGHVS, CDR2 FQNEAQ. Trimming pared 5 bases from V and 2 bases from J, leaving 8 bases between. The CDR3 DNA follows: TGTGCCAGCAGCCGAGGGAACACAGATACGCAGTATTTT. Translating gives CASSRGNTDTQYF.

This clonotype was detected only a few times. CDR3 sequence reads: CASSYGLNEKLFF. CDR3 bases: TGTGCCAGCAGTTACGGTCTTAATGAAAAACTGTTTTTT. The chain uses TRBV6-2 or TRBV6-3 and TRBJ1-4; no definite D call. CDR1 and CDR2 from the germline V gene are MNHEY and SVGEGT. The germline V and J ends were trimmed by 2 bases and 4 bases, with 5 bases remaining between them. The CDR3 has 13 residues.

This sequence joins TRBV20-1 and TRBJ2-3; D not certain. There are 15 residues in the CDR3. Germline V CDR1 and CDR2: DFQATT, SNEGSKA (reference sequence). Trimming left V 3 bases short and J 4 bases short, with 17 bases between. The CDR3 loop reads CSARGSLGFPDTQYF. CDR3 bases: TGCAGTGCTAGGGGCTCCCTTGGGTTTCCAGATACGCAGTATTTT.

The table lists this clonotype with many counts. The chain has TRBV18 and TRBJ2-7; 9 bases align to TRBD2. Unmatched junction bases numbered 2, after V lost 2 bases and J lost 0 bases. This CDR3 contains 15 residues. The germline V gene has CDR1 KGHSH and CDR2 LQKENI. CDR3 sequence (DNA): TGTGCCAGCTCACCAACTAGCGGGCCCTCCTACGAGCAGTACTTC. Its translation: CASSPTSGPSYEQYF.

This clonotype was counted between two and nine times. The chain combines TRBV29-1 with TRBJ2-2; TRBD2 aligns across 12 bases. CDR3 length: 16 amino acids. CDR1 is SQVTM, CDR2 ANQGSEA, per germline. Losses at the gene ends were 0 bases for V and 5 bases for J; bases not matched to a gene: 4. CDR3 bases: TGCAGCGTTGAAGATTGGACTAGCGGGAAGACCGGGGAGCTGTTTTTT. It specifies CSVEDWTSGKTGELFF.

The V and J genes are TRBV12-3 or TRBV12-4 and TRBJ1-1, with 7 bases matching TRBD1. Germline trimming cut 8 bases from V and 1 base from J; bases unmatched to any gene: 16. The CDR3 totals 17 residues. The CDR3 spells CASGSPILGQQNTEAFF. CDR3 sequence (DNA): TGTGCCAGCGGTAGCCCCATCTTGGGACAGCAGAACACTGAAGCTTTCTTT.

V usage is TRBV28 and J usage is TRBJ1-1; D gene unclear. The ends were cut back, 1 base at V and 0 bases at J, with 9 bases in the middle. Germline V gene sequence: CDR1 MDHEN, CDR2 SYDVKM. This CDR3 region has 15 residues. Written as DNA, the CDR3 is TGTGCCAGCAGTTTATTGCACACCCTGAACACTGAAGCTTTCTTT. Amino acids: CASSLLHTLNTEAFF.

This clonotype has a handful of counts. CDR3 in amino acids: CSVGALGLSGANVLTF. In DNA, the CDR3 is TGCAGTGTTGGAGCGTTGGGTCTCTCTGGGGCCAACGTCCTGACTTTC. This chain connects TRBV20-1 to TRBJ2-6; D is undetermined. Per germline, CDR1 DFQATT and CDR2 SNEGSKA (reference sequence). This CDR3 is 16 amino acids long. Trimming stripped 7 bases from V and 0 bases from J, with 16 bases between.

This CDR3 is CSARDAGSTDTQYF. The CDR3 nucleotides are TGCAGTGCTAGAGATGCGGGAAGCACAGATACGCAGTATTTT. V is TRBV20-1 and J is TRBJ2-3; D is possibly TRBD2 (6 bases). V lost 0 bases, J lost 0 bases, and 7 bases lay in between. The CDR3 runs 14 residues. Germline V gives CDR1 DFQATT, CDR2 SNEGSKA (reference sequence).

This clonotype showed up many times. This chain uses TRBV28 with TRBJ2-2; D is possibly TRBD1 or TRBD2 (5 bases each). Trimming stripped 6 bases from V and 5 bases from J, with 13 bases between. Looked up from germline, CDR1 is MDHEN and CDR2 is SYDVKM. The CDR3 is 14 residues long. The CDR3 sequence: CASRRGVGTGELFF. The CDR3 DNA reads TGTGCCAGCAGGAGGGGAGTTGGTACCGGGGAGCTGTTTTTT.

This rearrangement joins TRBV9 to TRBJ1-1; D unclear. The CDR3 sequence is 16 residues long. Between the trimmed V and J ends, which lost 0 bases and 3 bases, there was a span of 15 bases. Germline CDR1 is SGDLS and CDR2 is YYNGEE. The CDR3 DNA sequence: TGTGCCAGCAGCGTAGAGCCAGGAATCGGACACACTGAAGCTTTCTTT. Its protein product is CASSVEPGIGHTEAFF.

This clonotype was seen repeatedly, ten times or more. This chain joins TRBV6-1 and TRBJ2-1; TRBD1 matches at 10 bases. Trimming removed 6 bases from V and 4 bases from J; junction bases left unmatched: 6. The CDR3 loop spans 15 amino acids. The germline CDR1 and CDR2 sequences are MNHNS and SASEGT. The CDR3, as DNA: TGTGCCAGCAGATCCGGGACAGGGGTGTACAATGAGCAGTTCTTC. Its protein is CASRSGTGVYNEQFF.

The chain carries TRBV29-1 and TRBJ2-7; D uncertain. This CDR3 has 14 amino acids. Trimming removed 2 bases at V and 5 bases at J, with 16 bases between. Germline V gene lookup returns CDR1 SQVTM and CDR2 ANQGSEA. The CDR3 protein is CSVEQRGGSHEQYF. CDR3 DNA: TGCAGCGTTGAACAGAGAGGCGGATCCCACGAGCAGTACTTC.

This clonotype was seen a handful of times. The CDR3 protein is CASSESAGGYYGYTF. CDR3 bases: TGTGCCAGCAGTGAATCGGCAGGGGGGTACTATGGCTACACCTTC. This chain joins TRBV25-1 and TRBJ1-2; 7 bases are a match to TRBD1. The CDR3 covers 15 residues. Germline assignment: CDR1 MGHDK and CDR2 SYGVNS. Losses at the gene ends were 1 base for V and 3 bases for J; bases not matched to a gene: 5.

This clonotype occurred a few times. In DNA form, the CDR3 reads TGTGCCAGCAGTTTTTTATTCCGACAGACAACCTACGAGCAGTACTTC. Protein product: CASSFLFRQTTYEQYF. The rearrangement uses TRBV28 and TRBJ2-7, with D perhaps TRBD1 (5 bases). The CDR3 contains 16 residues. In germline, CDR1 is MDHEN, CDR2 SYDVKM. Deletions cut 3 bases from V and 2 bases from J, with 17 bases between.

A few counts support this clonotype. The chain uses TRBV6-1 and TRBJ2-2, with D perhaps TRBD1 or TRBD2 (5 bases each). With 3 bases removed from V and 3 bases from J, the gap between germline ends came to 11 bases. Germline V gene sequence: CDR1 MNHNS, CDR2 SASEGT. The CDR3 has 15 residues. The CDR3 sequence is CASSDMGVDTGELFF. CDR3 DNA: TGTGCCAGCAGTGACATGGGGGTTGACACCGGGGAGCTGTTTTTT.

This clonotype was detected a few times. The CDR3, as DNA: TGCGCCAGCAGTCCCGGGACAGGGGGCCTTCAGCCCCAGCATTTT. It specifies CASSPGTGGLQPQHF. This chain connects TRBV4-1 to TRBJ1-5; TRBD1 aligns across 12 bases. Germline values: CDR1 MGHRA, CDR2 YSYEKL. The CDR3 sequence is 15 residues long. Trimming at V came to 6 bases and at J to 6 bases, leaving 6 bases not matched to a gene.